The next 32 T cell receptor beta chains were all read from a single sample in a study of blood T cell repertoires in COVID-19. Sequenced by immunoSEQ multiplex PCR; TCRdb stores in-frame clones only, minus some. The sample includes approximately 99,000 clones, about 86% of them seen just once. Sequencing input: peripheral blood. These receptors all come from a woman aged 55-75 years in a cohort sampled during active or convalescent COVID-19.

The rearrangement joins TRBV4-1 to TRBJ2-1, with D maybe TRBD2 (6 bases). CDR1 and CDR2 (germline): MGHRA, YSYEKL. Trimming took off 0 bases at V and 7 bases at J, with 22 bases between the two ends. The CDR3 spans 18 residues. The CDR3 is CASSQDRSGTSQGNEQFF. The CDR3 nucleotides are TGCGCCAGCAGCCAAGATCGGTCCGGGACTTCCCAAGGGAATGAGCAGTTCTTC.

The V gene is TRBV9, the J gene TRBJ1-2; possibly TRBD1 for D (6 bases). V lost 4 bases, J lost 4 bases, and 20 bases lay in between. Germline CDR1 and CDR2: SGDLS and YYNGEE. This CDR3 is built from 16 residues. This chain's CDR3 is CASSSGGQGRTYGYTF. The CDR3 nucleotides read TGTGCCAGCAGCTCGGGGGGGCAGGGGCGAACCTATGGCTACACCTTC.

V and J are TRBV5-1 and TRBJ2-2, with D possibly matching TRBD1 (6 bases). The CDR3 sequence is 14 residues long. V was cut by 0 bases and J by 4 bases, with 7 bases left in between. Germline CDR1 is SGHRS and CDR2 is YFSETQ. The CDR3 DNA reads TGCGCCAGCAGCTTGGCAGGGGCCACCGGGGAGCTGTTTTTT. This encodes CASSLAGATGELFF.

J is TRBJ1-2 and V is TRBV27; weak D call: TRBD1 (6 bases). Germline CDR1 MNHEY, CDR2 SMNVEV (reference sequence). Trimming took off 7 bases at V and 5 bases at J, with 17 bases between the two ends. The CDR3 loop spans 14 amino acids. This CDR3 reads CASTTWGQGYGYTF. The DNA of the CDR3 is TGTGCCAGCACCACGTGGGGGCAGGGATATGGCTACACCTTC.

V gene TRBV9 combines with J gene TRBJ1-2, with TRBD1 matching over 9 bases. Germline lookup yields CDR1 SGDLS and CDR2 YYNGEE. The trim removed 3 bases at V and 8 bases at J, leaving 2 bases unmatched. The CDR3 runs 12 residues. The CDR3 reads CASSGTGDGYTF. CDR3 DNA sequence: TGTGCCAGCAGCGGGACAGGGGACGGCTACACCTTC.

The CDR3 is CSASSFSGTASSYEQYF. The CDR3, as DNA: TGCAGTGCTAGTTCGTTCTCCGGGACAGCAAGCTCCTACGAGCAGTACTTC. V and J are TRBV20-1 and TRBJ2-7, with TRBD1 matching over 7 bases. This CDR3 has 17 residues. Germline CDR1 and CDR2: DFQATT and SNEGSKA (reference sequence). V gave up 3 bases and J gave up 0 bases; unmatched junction bases: 14.

This sequence joins TRBV2 and TRBJ2-3; maybe TRBD2 (6 bases). Germline CDR1 SNHLY, CDR2 FYNNEI. V was trimmed by 6 bases and J by 2 bases, leaving 15 bases between them. The CDR3 covers 15 residues. CDR3 protein: CASRGLAQPTDTQYF. DNA of the CDR3: TGTGCCAGCAGGGGTCTAGCGCAGCCCACAGATACGCAGTATTTT. Supplemented by reference TRBV2 and TRBJ2-3, the full variable domain reads EPEVTQTPSHQVTQMGQEVILRCVPISNHLYFYWYRQILGQKVEFLVSFYNNEISEKSEIFDDQFSVERPDGSNFTLKIRSTKLEDSAMYFCASRGLAQPTDTQYFGPGTRLTVL.

The chain joins TRBV4-1 to TRBJ2-7; D is unresolved. The CDR3 covers 13 residues. Trimming pared 0 bases from V and 3 bases from J, leaving 6 bases between. The germline CDR1 and CDR2 sequences are MGHRA and YSYEKL. CDR3 in amino acids: CASSQDSVYEQYF. CDR3 in DNA: TGCGCCAGCAGCCAAGACTCGGTCTACGAGCAGTACTTC.

The chain has TRBV3-1 (or the pseudogene TRBV3-2) and TRBJ1-4; D is perhaps TRBD1 (5 bases). There are 15 residues in the CDR3. Trimming removed 3 bases at V and 5 bases at J, with 13 bases between. Germline lookup yields CDR1 LGHDT and CDR2 YNNKEL (reference sequence). The chain's CDR3 is CASSQGTGPNEKLFF. The CDR3 coding sequence is TGTGCCAGCAGCCAGGGCACAGGACCGAATGAAAAACTGTTTTTT.

This rearrangement joins TRBV5-5 to TRBJ1-5; 10 nucleotides line up with TRBD1. From germline, CDR1 is SGHKS and CDR2 YYEKEE (reference sequence). V lost 5 bases, J lost 2 bases, and 4 bases stayed unmatched. There are 15 residues in the CDR3. The CDR3 bases are TGTGCCAGCAGTCGGGACAGGGGTGGCAATCAGCCCCAGCATTTT. This sequence encodes CASSRDRGGNQPQHF.

The chain combines TRBV7-9 with TRBJ2-7; a weak D match, TRBD1 (6 bases). This CDR3 is built from 16 residues. V was clipped by 5 bases and J by 5 bases, with 22 bases between them. Germline loops: CDR1 SEHNR, CDR2 FQNEAQ (reference sequence). The CDR3 sequence: CASSPRGGSGVDEQYF. CDR3 bases: TGTGCCAGCAGCCCCAGGGGTGGGTCAGGGGTCGACGAGCAGTACTTC.

The V gene is TRBV7-2, the J gene TRBJ2-3; 12 bases match TRBD2. This CDR3 comprises 15 residues. Germline V gene sequence: CDR1 SGHTA, CDR2 FQGNSA. The V segment lost 5 bases and the J segment 4 bases; nucleotides outside the gene matches: 4. The CDR3 region has the DNA TGTGCCAGCAGCCGGACTAGCGGGAAGGCAGATACGCAGTATTTT. This encodes CASSRTSGKADTQYF.

The V call is TRBV18, the J call TRBJ1-6; 7 nucleotides match TRBD1. The V segment lost 6 bases and the J segment 0 bases; nucleotides outside the gene matches: 5. This CDR3 contains 16 residues. Germline CDR1 and CDR2: KGHSH and LQKENI. CDR3 sequence (DNA): TGTGCCAGCTCGGGACAGCGTAGCTCCTATAATTCACCCCTCCACTTT. It encodes CASSGQRSSYNSPLHF.

The chain joins TRBV19 to TRBJ1-3, with unresolved D. CDR3 length: 14 amino acids. V lost 6 bases to trimming and J lost 0 bases, with 9 bases between them. Germline V CDR1 and CDR2: LNHDA, SQIVND (reference sequence). The CDR3: CASRRESSGNTIYF. The CDR3 nucleotides are TGTGCCAGTAGGAGAGAGAGCTCTGGAAACACCATATATTTT.

This sequence joins TRBV4-2 and TRBJ1-4; a possible D gene is TRBD1 (6 bases). This CDR3 contains 17 residues. The germline V gene encodes CDR1 LGHNA and CDR2 YNFKEQ. V lost 0 bases and J lost 4, with 15 bases in between. The CDR3 DNA sequence: TGTGCCAGCAGCCAAGAGGGGTCAGGGGCCCTTAATGAAAAACTGTTTTTT. Protein sequence: CASSQEGSGALNEKLFF.

The gene calls are TRBV6-1 and TRBJ1-5, with D perhaps matching TRBD1 (5 bases). This CDR3 is built from 14 residues. Germline V gene sequence: CDR1 MNHNS, CDR2 SASEGT. The V end was cut by 3 bases, the J end by 6 bases, with 12 bases between. CDR3 coding DNA: TGTGCCAGCAGTGAGGTTACAGGAGCTCAGCCCCAGCATTTT. Translation gives CASSEVTGAQPQHF.

This clone was counted a single time. The gene calls are TRBV4-2 and TRBJ1-2, with D possibly TRBD1 on 5 matching bases. Trimming stripped 0 bases from V and 6 bases from J, with 11 bases between. The germline CDR1 and CDR2 sequences are LGHNA and YNFKEQ. This CDR3 contains 14 residues. The CDR3 sequence is CASSQDGRADGYTF. The DNA of the CDR3 is TGTGCCAGCAGCCAAGATGGCAGGGCTGATGGCTACACCTTC.

This clone has only a few counts. The chain is built from TRBV28 and TRBJ1-1; perhaps TRBD1 as D (6 bases). The germline CDR1 and CDR2 sequences are MDHEN and SYDVKM. This CDR3 spans 15 amino acids. Trimming cost V 10 bases and J 0 bases, with 18 bases left between them. The CDR3 DNA reads TGTGCCATCAACGATCAGGGGCAGGTGAACACTGAAGCTTTCTTT. Its protein product is CAINDQGQVNTEAFF.

The V gene is TRBV19, the J gene TRBJ2-7, with 8 positions matching TRBD1. CDR3 length: 15 residues. Per germline, CDR1 LNHDA and CDR2 SQIVND (reference sequence). V trimming: 4 bases; J trimming: 3 bases; junction bases outside the gene matches: 8. The CDR3 sequence: CASSTSGGPYYEQYF. The CDR3 DNA reads TGTGCCAGTAGTACGTCAGGGGGCCCCTACTACGAGCAGTACTTC.

The V call is TRBV12-3 or TRBV12-4, the J call TRBJ1-3; no clear D. Between the trimmed V and J ends, which lost 4 bases and 4 bases, there was a span of 8 bases. There are 13 residues in the CDR3. The CDR3 sequence is CASSSHQGNTIYF. The CDR3 DNA follows: TGTGCCAGCAGTTCGCATCAGGGAAACACCATATATTTT.

This clone was recorded once. The V and J genes are TRBV5-1 and TRBJ2-3; tentative D call: TRBD2 (5 bases). The CDR3 has 13 amino acids. Germline V gene data show CDR1 as SGHRS and CDR2 as YFSETQ. Deletions cut 0 bases from V and 6 bases from J, with 8 bases between. CDR3 loop: CASSLGSGDTQYF. In DNA, the CDR3 is TGCGCCAGCAGCTTGGGAAGCGGCGATACGCAGTATTTT.

This clone came up a few times. This chain links TRBV28 with TRBJ1-2, with D perhaps matching TRBD1 (5 bases). V shed 7 bases and J shed 4 bases, with 19 bases lying between them. Germline V lookup: CDR1 MDHEN, CDR2 SYDVKM. CDR3 length: 15 amino acids. This CDR3 is CASTLDLGRGYGYTF. CDR3 in DNA: TGTGCCAGCACCCTTGACTTGGGGCGAGGCTATGGCTACACCTTC.

This chain links TRBV2 with TRBJ2-3, with D unresolved. Germline lookup yields CDR1 SNHLY and CDR2 FYNNEI. This CDR3 region has 13 residues. V lost 4 bases and J lost 1, with 6 bases in between. The CDR3 nucleotides are TGTGCCAGCAGTGTCCTCCGCACAGATACGCAGTATTTT. Translated, it gives CASSVLRTDTQYF.

The chain uses TRBV10-1 and TRBJ1-1; D is possibly TRBD1 (6 bases). CDR3 size: 13 residues. CDR1 WNHNN and CDR2 SYGVQD come from the germline V gene (reference sequence). Trimming shortened V by 6 bases and J by 1 base, and 9 bases separated the two germline ends. CDR3 protein: CASSPGQNTEAFF. The CDR3 DNA reads as TGCGCCAGCAGCCCGGGACAGAACACTGAAGCTTTCTTT.

The chain uses TRBV18 and TRBJ1-1, with D hard to call. Trimming left V 2 bases short and J 10 bases short, with 8 bases between. Germline CDR1 KGHSH, CDR2 LQKENI. The CDR3 is 11 amino acids. CDR3 protein: CASSPEQTAFF. Here the CDR3 DNA reads TGTGCCAGCTCACCAGAACAGACAGCTTTCTTT. The complete variable domain, with remaining parts taken from reference TRBV18 and TRBJ1-1, reads NAGVMQNPRHLVRRRGQEARLRCSPMKGHSHVYWYRQLPEEGLKFMVYLQKENIIDESGMPKERFSAEFPKEGPSILRIQQVVRGDSAAYFCASSPEQTAFFGQGTRLTVV.

The genes are TRBV20-1 and TRBJ2-2; D might be TRBD2 (6 bases). The CDR3 spans 13 residues. The germline V gene has CDR1 DFQATT and CDR2 SNEGSKA (reference sequence). Trimming pared 3 bases from V and 4 bases from J, leaving 9 bases between. CDR3 sequence reads: CSASYGSTGELFF. The CDR3 region has the DNA TGCAGTGCTAGTTACGGGAGCACCGGGGAGCTGTTTTTT.

The V call is TRBV18, the J call TRBJ1-2; D is possibly TRBD1 (6 bases). This CDR3 contains 14 residues. Germline CDR1 KGHSH, CDR2 LQKENI. Trimming left V 2 bases short and J 5 bases short, with 12 bases between. In nucleotides, the CDR3 is TGTGCCAGCTCACCAGTAGGGGGGGAGTATGGCTACACCTTC. Its protein is CASSPVGGEYGYTF.

This clone appeared a few times. The rearrangement joins TRBV7-9 to TRBJ2-7; 10 bases agree with TRBD1. Per germline, CDR1 SEHNR and CDR2 FQNEAQ (reference sequence). CDR3 length equals 14 residues. With V trimmed by 1 base and J by 4 bases, 1 base remained unmatched. Here the CDR3 DNA reads TGTGCCAGCAGCTTAGTGGACAGGGGGTACGAGCAGTACTTC. This codes for CASSLVDRGYEQYF.

The chain links TRBV4-2 to TRBJ2-3, with D unclear. V was trimmed by 0 bases and J by 0 bases, leaving 7 bases between them. This CDR3 region has 15 residues. Germline CDR1 reads LGHNA; CDR2 reads YNFKEQ. The CDR3: CASSQDPPSTDTQYF. The CDR3 DNA reads as TGTGCCAGCAGCCAAGATCCCCCTAGCACAGATACGCAGTATTTT.

V gene TRBV11-3 combines with J gene TRBJ2-7, with 7 bases lining up with TRBD1. V dropped 4 bases and J dropped 1; count of bases not matched to a gene: 4. The CDR3 contains 14 residues. Germline assignment: CDR1 SGHNT and CDR2 YENEEA. The CDR3, as DNA: TGTGCCAGCAGCTCGGGCAGGGGGTCCTACGAGCAGTACTTC. This gives the protein CASSSGRGSYEQYF.

The rearrangement joins TRBV5-1 to TRBJ1-3; D not certain. Trimming took off 3 bases at V and 0 bases at J, with 10 bases between the two ends. This CDR3 is built from 15 residues. Per germline, CDR1 SGHRS and CDR2 YFSETQ. The CDR3 nucleotides are TGCGCCAGCAGCTCCGGTCCAAGCTCTGGAAACACCATATATTTT. Translation gives CASSSGPSSGNTIYF.

This chain connects TRBV12-3 or TRBV12-4 to TRBJ1-2; D ambiguous. The CDR3 covers 12 residues. With 3 bases removed from V and 5 bases from J, the gap between germline ends came to 7 bases. CDR3 loop: CASSLNQYGYTF. CDR3 nucleotides: TGTGCCAGCAGTTTGAACCAGTATGGCTACACCTTC.